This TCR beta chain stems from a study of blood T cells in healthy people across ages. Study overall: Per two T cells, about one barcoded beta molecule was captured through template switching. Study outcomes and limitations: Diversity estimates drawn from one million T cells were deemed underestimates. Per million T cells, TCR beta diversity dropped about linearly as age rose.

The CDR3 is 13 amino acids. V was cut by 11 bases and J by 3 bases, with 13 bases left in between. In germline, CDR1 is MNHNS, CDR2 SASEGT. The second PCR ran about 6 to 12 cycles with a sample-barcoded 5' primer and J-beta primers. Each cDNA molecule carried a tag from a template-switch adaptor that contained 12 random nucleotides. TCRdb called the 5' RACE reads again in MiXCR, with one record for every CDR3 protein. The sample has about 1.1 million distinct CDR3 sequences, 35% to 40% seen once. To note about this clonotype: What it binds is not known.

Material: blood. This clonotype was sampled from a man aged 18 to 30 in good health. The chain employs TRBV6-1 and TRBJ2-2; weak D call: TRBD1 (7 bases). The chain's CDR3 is CAGQGGYTGELFF. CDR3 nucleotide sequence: TGTGCCGGCCAGGGGGGATACACCGGGGAGCTGTTTTTT.